This TCR beta chain appears in the sequencing data of a study of identical twins. Overall study findings and caveats: In zero-insertion analyses, partial confounding could arise from invariant MAIT and iNKT cells. Out-of-frame beta sequences exhibited a weaker degree of excess twin sharing.

TCRdb used MiXCR to reprocess the 5' RACE reads, holding one entry per CDR3 protein. The sample has roughly 150,000 distinct CDR3 sequences, approximately 4% seen once. The table lists this clonotype with many counts. Its specificity is not known. This CDR3 spans 14 amino acids. The V segment lost 3 bases and the J segment 2 bases; nucleotides outside the gene matches: 2. CDR1 and CDR2 (germline): MDHEN, SYDVKM. V and J are TRBV28 and TRBJ1-2; 8 nucleotides line up with TRBD1. The sequenced sample consisted of memory T cells sorted from blood. The TCR originated in a man younger than 30 in good health. This CDR3 reads CASSLGQVNYGYTF. The DNA for the CDR3 is TGTGCCAGCAGTTTGGGACAGGTGAACTATGGCTACACCTTC.